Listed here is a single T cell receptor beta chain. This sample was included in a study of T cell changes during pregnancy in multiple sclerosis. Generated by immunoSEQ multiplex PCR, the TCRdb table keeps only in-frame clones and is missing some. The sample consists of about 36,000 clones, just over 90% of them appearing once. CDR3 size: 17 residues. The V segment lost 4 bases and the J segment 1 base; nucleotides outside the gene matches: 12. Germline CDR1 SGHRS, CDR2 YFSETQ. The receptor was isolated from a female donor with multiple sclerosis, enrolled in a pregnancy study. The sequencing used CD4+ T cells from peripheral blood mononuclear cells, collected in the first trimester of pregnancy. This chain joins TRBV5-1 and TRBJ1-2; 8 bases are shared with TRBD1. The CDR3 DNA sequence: TGCGCCAGCAGCCGTAAGACAGGGGTCGGCTTTAACTATGGCTACACCTTC. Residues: CASSRKTGVGFNYGYTF.